A selection of T cell receptor beta chains follows, all from one sample in a study of blood T cells in healthy people across ages. In TCRdb, the 5' RACE reads were re-called with MiXCR into one record per CDR3 protein. The sample includes more than 800,000 distinct CDR3 sequences, roughly 45% seen only once; the top ten take approximately 20%. Sequenced: blood. Receptors were obtained from a woman in her sixties or seventies in good health. Each CDR3 is given with its conserved first and last residue. The D gene is left open where the match is weak. Clone size is not always given. Where it is, it says once, few, many or a class for expanded clones.

>.|TRBJ2-7|few|TRBV29-1
TGCAGCGTTGAAGATCTTCAAGTGGAGGTGAACAATGAGCAGTACTTC
CSVEDLQVEVNNEQYF
>.|TRBJ2-3|few|TRBV7-2
TGTGCCAGCACCCGAGGGGGAGGTGCAGATACGCAGTATTTT
CASTRGGGADTQYF
>.|TRBJ2-4|few|TRBV5-5
TGTGCCAGCAGCTTGGGGGCTGCGACAAACATTCAGTACTTC
CASSLGAATNIQYF
>.|TRBJ2-7|once|TRBV7-9
TGTGCCAGCAGCGTAGCGCCGCACCCTAGCGAGCAGTACTTC
CASSVAPHPSEQYF
>.|TRBJ2-3|.|TRBV27
TGTGTCAGCAGTTTCCGTGGGAGAGGGGGCACAGATACGCAGTATTTT
CVSSFRGRGGTDTQYF
>TRBD1|TRBJ2-4|few|TRBV20-1
TGCAGTGCTAGAGCGACAGGGGGCAGAAACATTCAGTACTTC
CSARATGGRNIQYF
>.|TRBJ2-3|.|TRBV20-1
TGCAGTGCCATCTCCCCGGCGAGTACCACAGATACGCAGTATTTT
CSAISPASTTDTQYF
>TRBD1|TRBJ1-2|.|TRBV20-1
TGCAGTGCCGAGACAGGGAATGGCTACACCTTC
CSAETGNGYTF
>.|TRBJ2-5|.|TRBV28
TGTGCCAGCAGTGACCGAGGCAGGGTGGCATCAGAGACCCAGTACTTC
CASSDRGRVASETQYF
>TRBD2|TRBJ2-6|few|TRBV20-1
TGCAGTGCCTCTAGCGGGAGCTCTGGGGCCAACGTCCTGACTTTC
CSASSGSSGANVLTF
>.|TRBJ1-2|.|TRBV21-1
TGTGCCAGCAGGATCCCGAGTTATGGTTACATCTTC
CASRIPSYGYIF
>TRBD2|TRBJ2-5|few|TRBV28
TGTGCCAGCAGGCTTAGCGGGAGTGGTGAGACCCAGTACTTC
CASRLSGSGETQYF
>TRBD2|TRBJ2-1|.|TRBV27
TGTGCCAGCAGTTCTATTAGGACTAGCGGGAGGCCCTACAATGAGCAGTTCTTC
CASSSIRTSGRPYNEQFF
>.|TRBJ2-7|few|TRBV29-1
TGCAGCGTTGTTATGACGGACTCCTACGAGCAGTACTTC
CSVVMTDSYEQYF
>TRBD2|TRBJ2-1|.|TRBV14
TGTGCCAGCAAAGGGCAGCCCGGGACTAGTCCGAACAATGAGCAGTTCTTC
CASKGQPGTSPNNEQFF
>.|TRBJ2-7|few|TRBV25-1
TGTGCCAGCGAAGGGGCCCTATTCGACGAGCAGTACTTC
CASEGALFDEQYF
>.|TRBJ2-7|once|TRBV27
TGTGCCAGCAGGGAAGAGGCCGGGACGATCTACGAGCAGTACTTC
CASREEAGTIYEQYF
>TRBD2|TRBJ2-1|.|TRBV6-5
TGTGCCAGCGCCGCGGCGCGGGGGAGCTCCTACAATGAGCAGTTCTTC
CASAAARGSSYNEQFF
>.|TRBJ2-1|.|TRBV7-9
TGTGCCAGCAGCCCAAAATACTACAATGAGCAGTTCTTC
CASSPKYYNEQFF
>.|TRBJ1-5|.|TRBV7-2
TGTGCCAGCAGCTTTGGGACCGGAAATCAGCCCCAGCATTTT
CASSFGTGNQPQHF
>.|TRBJ2-3|.|TRBV7-9
TGTGCCAGCAGCCGGACCGCTTCAGATACGCAGTATTTT
CASSRTASDTQYF
>.|TRBJ2-1|.|TRBV20-1
TGCAGTGCCCCTCGCGGAGCGCGGGGTGAGCAGTTCTTC
CSAPRGARGEQFF
>TRBD1|TRBJ2-7|.|TRBV11-2
TGTGCCAGCAGCTTGACAGGGCAGAGCTACGAGCAGTACTTC
CASSLTGQSYEQYF
>TRBD1|TRBJ2-1|.|TRBV29-1
TGCAGCGCTCAGGGACAGGGGTTCTACAATGAGCAGTTCTTC
CSAQGQGFYNEQFF
>.|TRBJ1-5|.|TRBV4-2
TGTGCCAGCAGCCAAGAGAAACAGGTGTATCAGCCCCAGCATTTT
CASSQEKQVYQPQHF
>.|TRBJ2-7|.|TRBV11-2
TGTGCCAACAGCTTGTCTGGTAGGGGTCCTTCCTACGAGCAGTACTTC
CANSLSGRGPSYEQYF
>TRBD2|TRBJ2-1|.|TRBV20-1
TGCAGTGCTAGAGATAGGGCTAGCGGGCCTAGCTCCTACAATGAGCAGTTCTTC
CSARDRASGPSSYNEQFF
>.|TRBJ2-1|.|TRBV6-2/TRBV6-3
TGTGCCACCATGGGGGCGGGGCGGAAAAGCTCCTACAATGAGCAGTTCTTC
CATMGAGRKSSYNEQFF
>TRBD2|TRBJ2-7|.|TRBV7-9
TGTGCCAGCAGCGCCCCGCCCGGGGGGAGTCTCTACGAGCAGTACTTC
CASSAPPGGSLYEQYF
>TRBD1|TRBJ1-1|.|TRBV5-1
TGCGCCAGCAGCCCCACGGACAGGAAAATAACTGAAGCTTTCTTT
CASSPTDRKITEAFF
>TRBD2|TRBJ2-5|.|TRBV10-2
TGCGCCAGCAGTGAGCCGGGAGGCCAAGAGACCCAGTACTTC
CASSEPGGQETQYF
>.|TRBJ2-7|.|TRBV27
TGTGCCAGCAGTTTCGCCCCAGGGGTCTCCTACGAGCAGTACTTC
CASSFAPGVSYEQYF
>.|TRBJ2-7|few|TRBV4-1
TGCGCCAGCAGCCGACTGGGCGAGGGCTACGAGCAGTACTTC
CASSRLGEGYEQYF
>.|TRBJ2-4|.|TRBV10-3
TGTGCCGTCGAAGACCCTCAAAACATTCAGTACTTC
CAVEDPQNIQYF
>.|TRBJ2-3|once|TRBV6-2/TRBV6-3
TGTGCCAGCAGGGCCCAGGGGGATACGCAGTATTTT
CASRAQGDTQYF
>TRBD1|TRBJ1-3|.|TRBV7-2
TGTGCCAGCAGCCTTATGCCCCCAGGGGGCATTGGAAACACCATATATTTT
CASSLMPPGGIGNTIYF
>.|TRBJ2-3|few|TRBV6-5
TGTGCCAGCAGTTACATGGAGGGAGCAGATACGCAGTATTTT
CASSYMEGADTQYF
>.|TRBJ1-2|many|TRBV29-1
TGCAGCGTTAACACTCTCGGCTACACCTTC
CSVNTLGYTF
>TRBD2|TRBJ2-3|.|TRBV20-1
TGCAGTGCCACCGGCTTCACTAGCGGGAGGGGGACAGATACGCAGTATTTT
CSATGFTSGRGTDTQYF
>TRBD2|TRBJ2-3|.|TRBV27
TGTGCCAGCAGTTCCGAAAGGGGACTAGCGGCTAGCACAGATACGCAGTATTTT
CASSSERGLAASTDTQYF
>TRBD2|TRBJ2-2|once|TRBV29-1
TGCAGCGTTGTGGCTAGCGGGCCGAACACCGGGGAGCTGTTTTTT
CSVVASGPNTGELFF
>.|TRBJ1-6|few|TRBV25-1
TGTGCCAGCAGTGAAGTCCAGAACCCTAATTCACCCCTCCACTTT
CASSEVQNPNSPLHF
>.|TRBJ2-1|.|TRBV6-5
TGTGCCAGCAGGAGAGCGGGTAGCTCCTACAATGAGCAGTTCTTC
CASRRAGSSYNEQFF
>.|TRBJ2-7|.|TRBV27
TGTGCCAGCAGTTTTATGGCACCCCGGGGCGAGCAGTACTTC
CASSFMAPRGEQYF